This T cell receptor beta chain was recorded in a study of neurological immune-mediated disorders (dated by TCRdb to 2018 to 2020). About the investigation overall: Peripheral blood TCR-beta repertoires from HTLV-I-associated myelopathy (HAM/TSP) patients, multiple sclerosis patients and healthy controls were compared by UMI-based sequencing. Longitudinal samples, technical triplicates and paired sorted CD4+ and CD8+ T-cell subsets, alongside PBMC samples, were included among the 106 TCR-beta libraries. The cohort was made up of around 70 subjects, consisting of some 14 HAM/TSP patients, some 34 multiple sclerosis patients and 20 or so healthy controls. Beyond this particular receptor, the publication reports: No identical CDR3 amino acid sequences were shared among expanded clones across subjects, suggesting private TCR-beta repertoires in all groups. The highest TCR clonal expansion was observed in HAM/TSP patients, whereas the lowest was observed in MS patients, even when compared with healthy controls.

CDR3 length: 17 amino acids, cysteine to phenylalanine. CDR3 DNA only is kept here, 51 bases in frame from base 1. According to the germline V gene, CDR1 reads SGHRS and CDR2 reads YFSETQ. For this chain, trimming is 3 bases at the V end and 3 bases at the J end, and the number of junction bases without a gene match is 12. cDNA was synthesized by template-switch 5'RACE using a primer with a 10-nucleotide random unique molecular identifier that tagged each TCR transcript. Every sequencing run yielded over 170 million TCR-beta sequences covering 15-18 subjects. The RNeasy kit was used to extract total RNA. The KAPA Real-time Library Amplification kit was used to amplify TCR-beta VDJ regions with primers targeting the TCR constant region and the 5'RACE anchor. Sample indexes and Illumina adaptors were added in a first PCR, and a second PCR then increased library yield. The roughly 650 bp TCR product was size-selected on a 2% E-gel SizeSelection system after Ampure bead purification. Before pooling, library quality was checked on a Bioanalyzer, concentration was measured with Qubit, and libraries were quantified with the Kapa Library Quantification kit. Libraries were sequenced paired-end 2 x 150 bp on an Illumina HiSeq 2500. To increase sequence diversity, roughly 24-32% phiX was spiked into each library pool. The study's processing was this. The quality-filtered reads were processed with the UMI-based MiGEC pipeline, whose error correction step removed more than 75% of the raw TCR sequences. IMGT germline references were used for alignment of VDJ genes, and clonotypes were defined by a unique CDR3 amino acid sequence together with V-J genes. Clonal expansion, Shannon diversity, and CDR3 relatedness (CalcPairwiseDistances, ClusterSamples) were evaluated with VDJtools, and phylogenetic trees were built with CLCbio workbench. Clones with at least 8 unique UMIs were defined as expanded, with this threshold being based on coefficient-of-variation modelling across technical triplicates. TCRdb trimmed the raw reads at Q25, called clones with MiXCR and kept productive beta chains. Here each entry gathers all rows of one CDR3 protein and keeps the most common genes and DNA. TCRdb's processing, not the authors', yielded these V and J calls. In this sample the table shows under 45,000 distinct CDR3 sequences, roughly an eighth of which occur a single time. The top ten hold over 0.95% of the sample.

The healthy controls were volunteers from a blood bank in Maryland, USA. Unsorted PBMC libraries were generated from 2 million PBMCs stored in RNAlater at -80 °C until RNA extraction. Peripheral blood was subjected to Ficoll-Hypaque density gradient centrifugation to isolate PBMCs, which were then cryopreserved in liquid nitrogen. This clonotype occurred many times. It has no known antigen specificity. Base qualities are missing; no much larger clone stands one base away. Recombination joined TRBV5-1 with TRBJ2-7, with 10 middle bases fitting TRBD2. The TCR comes from a female donor in good health. Sequenced sample: PBMCs. The bases read TGCGCCAGCAGCTCCCATAGCGGGAGGACTCGAATCTACGAGCAGTACTTC. Its product reads: CASSSHSGRTRIYEQYF. Full variable domain (CDR3 extended with the reference TRBV5-1 and TRBJ2-7 proteins): KAGVTQTPRYLIKTRGQQVTLSCSPISGHRSVSWYQQTPGQGLQFLFEYFSETQRNKGNFPGRFSGRQFSNSRSEMNVSTLELGDSALYLCASSSHSGRTRIYEQYFGPGTRLTVT.